This T cell receptor (beta chain) came from a study of blood T cell repertoires in COVID-19. Study at large: The study drew acute and convalescent COVID-19 samples from the United States, Italy and Spain. From T cells, B-cell-depleted T cells, or PBMCs came the material, which was cDNA or gDNA.

Germline CDR1 is MRHNA and CDR2 is SNTAGT. The trim removed 2 bases at V and 1 base at J, leaving 5 bases unmatched. The CDR3 has 16 residues. This clone appeared once. Here immunoSEQ multiplex PCR was the method, and the copy in TCRdb shows in-frame clones only, minus some. In the table there are under 300,000 clones, approximately 90% of which are singletons. This chain uses TRBV6-4 with TRBJ2-7; 10 nucleotides match TRBD2. Sequencing input: peripheral blood. This TCR came from a woman in her forties with acute or convalescent COVID-19. The CDR3 spells CASSDTPSGGSYEQYV. The CDR3 nucleotides are TGTGCCAGCAGTGACACCCCTAGCGGGGGTTCCTACGAGCAGTACGTC.